The 20 T cell receptor beta chains reported below all come from one sample, sequenced in a study of T cell responses to AZD1222 COVID-19 vaccine. TCRdb's copy holds only in-frame clones and misses some; the assay was immunoSEQ multiplex PCR. Seen here are about 170,000 clones, roughly 87% observed once, and the top ten hold around 1.1%. The sequenced sample was peripheral blood, obtained 28 days after the second AZD1222 dose. The receptors stem from an adult who received the AZD1222 COVID-19 vaccine.

The chain recombines TRBV27 with TRBJ1-2, with D perhaps matching TRBD1 (5 bases). CDR1 is MNHEY and CDR2 is SMNVEV in the germline V gene (reference sequence). The V end lost 7 bases, the J end lost 8 bases, and 14 bases lay between the germline ends. The CDR3 has 12 residues. In DNA, the CDR3 is TGTGCCAGCACCGCGGGGAGGGGCGGCTACACCTTC. Protein sequence: CASTAGRGGYTF.

The chain combines TRBV4-1 with TRBJ1-1, with 9 bases identical to TRBD1. The V and J ends lost 3 bases and 7 bases, in that order; junction bases with no gene match: 3. CDR1 is MGHRA, CDR2 YSYEKL, per germline. The CDR3 is 13 residues long. The CDR3 DNA sequence: TGCGCCAGCAGCCAGGACAGGGGTGGTGAAGCTTTCTTT. Protein sequence: CASSQDRGGEAFF.

CDR3 in amino acids: CAITAGGGHSYEQYF. The CDR3 DNA sequence: TGTGCCATAACCGCAGGAGGGGGTCACTCCTACGAGCAGTACTTC. The chain uses TRBV10-3 and TRBJ2-7, with D perhaps TRBD1 or TRBD2 (6 bases each). There are 15 residues in the CDR3. Germline V gene sequence: CDR1 ENHRY, CDR2 SYGVKD. The V and J ends lost 9 bases and 0 bases respectively, with 18 bases between them.

The rearrangement joins TRBV6-5 to TRBJ1-4, with a weak D call TRBD1 (5 bases). Per the germline V gene, CDR1 is MNHEY and CDR2 is SVGAGI. V was pared by 7 bases and J by 7 bases, with 16 bases between. The CDR3 extends over 14 amino acids. Here the CDR3 reads CASIFGQGSEKLFF. The DNA for the CDR3 is TGTGCCAGCATCTTCGGCCAGGGTTCTGAAAAACTGTTTTTT.

V and J are TRBV3-1 (or the pseudogene TRBV3-2) and TRBJ2-3; D unclear. Trimming removed 4 bases at V and 2 bases at J, with 1 base between. Germline lookup yields CDR1 LGHDT and CDR2 YNNKEL (reference sequence). The CDR3 has 11 residues. In DNA form, the CDR3 reads TGTGCCAGCAGCCTCACAGATACGCAGTATTTT. Translated, it gives CASSLTDTQYF.

The chain recombines TRBV4-2 with TRBJ2-3; perhaps TRBD2 as D (6 bases). CDR1 and CDR2 from the germline V gene are LGHNA and YNFKEQ. The CDR3 has 16 amino acids. The germline V and J ends were trimmed by 0 bases and 3 bases, with 13 bases remaining between them. CDR3 nucleotide sequence: TGTGCCAGCAGCCAAGATCTGCGGGGAGGAACAGATACGCAGTATTTT. This gives the protein CASSQDLRGGTDTQYF.

The chain links TRBV4-1 to TRBJ1-2, with D possibly matching TRBD1 (5 bases). Germline V CDR1 and CDR2: MGHRA, YSYEKL. The CDR3 sequence is 16 residues long. V shed 1 base and J shed 4 bases, with 16 bases lying between them. CDR3 DNA sequence: TGCGCCAGCAGCCAAGTGCGGTTCCCAAGGGGCTATGGCTACACCTTC. Protein product: CASSQVRFPRGYGYTF.

V and J are TRBV6-5 and TRBJ2-1; 8 bases are shared with TRBD2. Germline loops: CDR1 MNHEY, CDR2 SVGAGI. V was clipped by 7 bases and J by 1 base; unmatched bases: 3. The CDR3 is 14 residues long. The CDR3 sequence: CASTSGGSYNEQFF. CDR3 coding DNA: TGTGCCAGCACCTCGGGGGGGTCCTACAATGAGCAGTTCTTC.

This sequence joins TRBV6-2 or TRBV6-3 and TRBJ1-6; D is uncertain. The CDR3 runs 16 residues. Germline V gene lookup returns CDR1 MNHEY and CDR2 SVGEGT. Trimming pared 2 bases from V and 0 bases from J, leaving 8 bases between. The CDR3 loop reads CASSYEDLSYNSPLHF. CDR3 nucleotides: TGTGCCAGCAGTTACGAGGACCTCTCCTATAATTCACCCCTCCACTTT.

The gene calls are TRBV5-1 and TRBJ2-7; D possibly corresponds to TRBD2 (7 bases). CDR3 length: 14 residues. V lost 6 bases to trimming and J lost 2 bases, with 15 bases between them. Germline V CDR1 and CDR2: SGHRS, YFSETQ. The DNA for the CDR3 is TGCGCCAGCAAGGGGGGGGTTGGCACCTACGAGCAGTACTTC. This codes for CASKGGVGTYEQYF.

This clone is a singleton in its sample. The V gene is TRBV7-6, the J gene TRBJ2-3, with TRBD1 matching 7 bases. Germline V gene data show CDR1 as SGHVS and CDR2 as FNYEAQ. The CDR3 runs to 14 residues. The V gene end was trimmed by 4 bases and the J gene end by 1 base; junction bases not matched to a gene: 2. The CDR3 nucleotides read TGTGCCAGCAGCTCCGGGACAGGCACAGATACGCAGTATTTT. Amino acid sequence: CASSSGTGTDTQYF. Full variable domain (remainder filled in from reference TRBV7-6 and TRBJ2-3): GAGVSQSPRYKVTKRGQDVALRCDPISGHVSLYWYRQALGQGPEFLTYFNYEAQQDKSGLPNDRFSAERPEGSISTLTIQRTEQRDSAMYRCASSSGTGTDTQYFGPGTRLTVL.

This clone was detected only a few times. This rearrangement joins TRBV7-8 to TRBJ1-5; weak D call: TRBD1 (6 bases). Germline V gene lookup returns CDR1 SGHVS and CDR2 FQNEAQ. Trimming took 8 bases from V and 4 from J, leaving 12 bases between them. The CDR3 covers 13 residues. This chain's CDR3 is CASGLDSNQPQHF. CDR3 sequence (DNA): TGTGCCAGCGGGCTGGACAGTAATCAGCCCCAGCATTTT.

This chain links TRBV10-3 with TRBJ1-3; D not certain. V was trimmed by 2 bases and J by 0 bases, leaving 8 bases between them. The CDR3 covers 15 residues. Looked up from germline, CDR1 is ENHRY and CDR2 is SYGVKD. CDR3 sequence reads: CAISENRSSGNTIYF. Written as DNA, the CDR3 is TGTGCCATCAGTGAGAACCGGAGCTCTGGAAACACCATATATTTT.

This rearrangement joins TRBV4-3 to TRBJ1-1; D ambiguous. Germline V gene data show CDR1 as LGHNA and CDR2 as YSLEER. V shed 0 bases and J shed 10 bases, with 12 bases lying between them. The CDR3 totals 13 residues. The CDR3 sequence: CASSQDMWEGAFF. The CDR3 DNA is TGCGCCAGCAGCCAAGATATGTGGGAAGGAGCTTTCTTT.

The chain links TRBV27 to TRBJ2-7; D call uncertain. Germline V lookup: CDR1 MNHEY, CDR2 SMNVEV (reference sequence). Trimming cost V 5 bases and J 2 bases, with 10 bases left between them. The CDR3 spans 13 residues. CDR3 in DNA: TGTGCCAGCAGTCCTGACATGGCCTACGAGCAGTACTTC. This codes for CASSPDMAYEQYF.

The genes are TRBV5-1 and TRBJ1-3; weak D call: TRBD1 (6 bases). This CDR3 spans 13 amino acids. Trimming removed 4 bases from V and 4 bases from J, with 9 bases in between. Germline CDR1 and CDR2: SGHRS and YFSETQ. Written as DNA, the CDR3 is TGCGCCAGCAGCCCCGACAGGGGAAACACCATATATTTT. It is translated as CASSPDRGNTIYF. Full variable domain (missing parts from reference TRBV5-1 and TRBJ1-3): KAGVTQTPRYLIKTRGQQVTLSCSPISGHRSVSWYQQTPGQGLQFLFEYFSETQRNKGNFPGRFSGRQFSNSRSEMNVSTLELGDSALYLCASSPDRGNTIYFGEGSWLTVV.

The chain joins TRBV3-1 (or the pseudogene TRBV3-2) to TRBJ1-1; D gene ambiguous. The CDR3 is 14 amino acids. CDR1 and CDR2 from the germline V gene are LGHDT and YNNKEL (reference sequence). V lost 2 bases and J lost 2, with 9 bases in between. CDR3 DNA sequence: TGTGCCAGCAGCCAACCAGCTAGTAACACTGAAGCTTTCTTT. This encodes CASSQPASNTEAFF.

This clone was counted only a few times. The rearrangement uses TRBV25-1 and TRBJ1-1; D is undetermined. Germline assignment: CDR1 MGHDK and CDR2 SYGVNS. CDR3 length: 15 amino acids. V shed 1 base and J shed 4 bases, with 13 bases lying between them. CDR3 sequence: CASSESAGGSTEAFF. In nucleotides, the CDR3 is TGTGCCAGCAGTGAATCTGCAGGAGGTAGCACTGAAGCTTTCTTT.

The chain has TRBV4-1 and TRBJ2-7, with 9 bases matching TRBD1. V lost 0 bases to trimming and J lost 1 base; unmatched junction nucleotides: 7. Germline V gene data show CDR1 as MGHRA and CDR2 as YSYEKL. CDR3 length: 17 amino acids. CDR3 region: CASSQDQGTGLSYEQYF. The DNA of the CDR3 is TGCGCCAGCAGCCAAGACCAGGGGACAGGGCTTTCCTACGAGCAGTACTTC.

This sequence joins TRBV5-5 and TRBJ2-1, with 8 positions matching TRBD2. V gave up 4 bases and J gave up 9 bases; unmatched junction bases: 15. CDR1 is SGHKS and CDR2 is YYEKEE in the germline V gene (reference sequence). The CDR3 consists of 16 residues. The CDR3 DNA reads as TGTGCCAGCAGCCGTGGGCCGGGGGGGCCGTTGGGTGAGCAGTTCTTC. This translates into CASSRGPGGPLGEQFF.